This T cell receptor beta chain was profiled in a study of beta chain features in type 1 diabetes. General observations from the study: Among patients with Type 1 diabetes, TCRB CDR3s were moderately but significantly shorter in every one of the four CD4+ subsets. Within the patient group, naive, central memory and Treg TCRB repertoires appeared more similar to each other than within healthy donors. More deletions and fewer insertions at VDJ junctions were seen in type 1 diabetes patients.

A word on this clone: Antigen: not known.

The isolated RNA, all of it, was reverse transcribed, so expressed TCRB transcripts were what got sequenced. Clones were read by immunoSEQ multiplex PCR, and TCRdb kept only the in-frame ones, dropping some. The sample shows 15,000 to 20,000 clones, about 50% of them seen only once. The TCR originated in a young man in good health. The sample consisted of stem cell memory CD4+ T cells from blood.

The CDR3 sequence is CASSVDLDGNGYTF. The CDR3 coding sequence is TGTGCCAGCAGCGTAGATCTCGACGGGAATGGCTACACCTTC. The gene calls are TRBV9 and TRBJ1-2; D gene uncertain. The CDR3 length is 14 residues. Germline CDR1 reads SGDLS; CDR2 reads YYNGEE. V dropped 0 bases and J dropped 6 bases, with 12 bases sitting between them.